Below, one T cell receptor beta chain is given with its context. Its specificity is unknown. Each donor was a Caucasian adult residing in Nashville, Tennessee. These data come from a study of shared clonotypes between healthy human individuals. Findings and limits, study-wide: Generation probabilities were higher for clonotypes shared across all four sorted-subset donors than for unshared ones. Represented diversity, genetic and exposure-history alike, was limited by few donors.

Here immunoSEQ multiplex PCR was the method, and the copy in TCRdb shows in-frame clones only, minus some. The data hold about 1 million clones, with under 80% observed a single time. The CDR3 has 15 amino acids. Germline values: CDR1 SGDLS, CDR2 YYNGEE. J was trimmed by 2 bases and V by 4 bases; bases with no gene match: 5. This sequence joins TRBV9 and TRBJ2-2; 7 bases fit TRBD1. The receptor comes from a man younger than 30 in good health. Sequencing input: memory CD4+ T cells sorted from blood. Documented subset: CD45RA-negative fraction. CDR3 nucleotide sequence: TGTGCCAGCAGCATCCGGGACAGTAACACCGGGGAGCTGTTTTTT. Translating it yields CASSIRDSNTGELFF.